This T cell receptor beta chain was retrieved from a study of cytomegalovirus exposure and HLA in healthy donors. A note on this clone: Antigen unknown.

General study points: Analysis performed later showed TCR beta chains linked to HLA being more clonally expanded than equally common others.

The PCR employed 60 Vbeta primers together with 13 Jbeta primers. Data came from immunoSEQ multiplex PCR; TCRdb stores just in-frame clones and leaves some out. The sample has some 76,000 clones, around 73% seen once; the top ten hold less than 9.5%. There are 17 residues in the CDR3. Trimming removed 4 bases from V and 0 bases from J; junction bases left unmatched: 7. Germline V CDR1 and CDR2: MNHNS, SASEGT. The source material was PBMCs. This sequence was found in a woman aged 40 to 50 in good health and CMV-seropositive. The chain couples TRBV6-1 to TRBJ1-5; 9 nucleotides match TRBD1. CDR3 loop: CASSARQGGYSNQPQHF. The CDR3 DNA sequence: TGTGCCAGCAGTGCTCGACAGGGGGGTTATAGCAATCAGCCCCAGCATTTT.